Following are 10 T cell receptor beta chains from one sample sequenced in a study of T cell responses to AZD1222 COVID-19 vaccine (dated by TCRdb to about 2021). The sample's time point, from its label and the paper: about 28 days (+/-7) after the second vaccine dose. The protocol used for the library was the immunoSEQ multiplex PCR assay. TCRdb took this table from immuneACCESS and kept in-frame rearrangements with V and J called. Such tables lack part of the clones; where checked against another copy, unresolved V genes explain under half of the gap, and the rest is unexplained. The sample table holds 180,000 or so clones, of which 80% to 95% were seen once. The ten largest clones represent about 1.9% of the sample. The material was peripheral blood, obtained 28 days after the second AZD1222 dose. These receptors originate from an adult who received the AZD1222 COVID-19 vaccine.

This chain links TRBV10-3 with TRBJ1-4; no reliable D call. The CDR3 totals 14 residues. The germline V gene encodes CDR1 ENHRY and CDR2 SYGVKD. Trimming shortened V by 3 bases and J by 2 bases, and 7 bases separated the two germline ends. The CDR3: CAISDASTNEKLFF. The CDR3 DNA sequence: TGTGCCATCAGTGATGCGAGCACTAATGAAAAACTGTTTTTT.

This chain uses TRBV19 with TRBJ2-3; D gene uncertain. Per germline, CDR1 LNHDA and CDR2 SQIVND (reference sequence). Deletions cut 5 bases from V and 6 bases from J, with 6 bases between. The CDR3 is made up of 11 amino acids. The CDR3 here is CASSFGDTQYF. Written as DNA, the CDR3 is TGTGCCAGTAGTTTCGGGGATACGCAGTATTTT. The full variable domain, rest sourced from reference TRBV19 and TRBJ2-3, is DGGITQSPKYLFRKEGQNVTLSCEQNLNHDAMYWYRQDPGQGLRLIYYSQIVNDFQKGDIAEGYSVSREKKESFPLTVTSAQKNPTAFYLCASSFGDTQYFGPGTRLTVL.

This sequence joins TRBV9 and TRBJ1-1; 8 positions match TRBD1. With V trimmed by 0 bases and J by 1 base, 2 bases remained unmatched. Germline V gives CDR1 SGDLS, CDR2 YYNGEE. The CDR3 is 15 residues long. The CDR3 nucleotides are TGTGCCAGCAGCGTAGGGACAGGGAGGAACACTGAAGCTTTCTTT. Translating it yields CASSVGTGRNTEAFF.

The chain employs TRBV4-1 and TRBJ2-5; TRBD2 agrees at 13 bases. Trimming removed 3 bases from V and 5 bases from J; junction bases left unmatched: 6. The germline V gene has CDR1 MGHRA and CDR2 YSYEKL. This CDR3 spans 16 amino acids. CDR3 nucleotides: TGCGCCAGCAGCCAGGATTCGACTAGCGGGGGGGAGACCCAGTACTTC. Protein sequence: CASSQDSTSGGETQYF.

V usage is TRBV18 and J usage is TRBJ1-1, with D perhaps TRBD1 (5 bases). The CDR3 is made up of 14 amino acids. Germline V CDR1 and CDR2: KGHSH, LQKENI. The germline V and J ends were trimmed by 4 bases and 5 bases, with 14 bases remaining between them. This CDR3 reads CASSLSGRRTEAFF. For the CDR3, the DNA is TGTGCCAGCTCACTATCAGGGCGGAGGACTGAAGCTTTCTTT.

This sequence joins TRBV2 and TRBJ1-5; D is unclear. This CDR3 contains 15 residues. Trimming cost V 4 bases and J 0 bases, with 10 bases left between them. Germline V gene data show CDR1 as SNHLY and CDR2 as FYNNEI. The DNA for the CDR3 is TGTGCCAGCAGTGTAGGGCAGAGTAGCAATCAGCCCCAGCATTTT. Protein: CASSVGQSSNQPQHF.

V usage is TRBV10-3 and J usage is TRBJ2-7; D may be TRBD1 (5 bases). CDR1 is ENHRY and CDR2 is SYGVKD in the germline V gene. V was clipped by 8 bases and J by 2 bases, with 13 bases between them. The CDR3 runs 13 residues. The CDR3: CAIQAAGTYEQYF. The DNA for the CDR3 is TGTGCCATCCAAGCCGCAGGGACCTACGAGCAGTACTTC.

V gene TRBV7-8 combines with J gene TRBJ2-5; a weak D match, TRBD1 (6 bases). The V gene lost 0 bases and the J gene lost 5 bases, with 13 bases spanning the gap. CDR3 length equals 15 residues. Germline assignment: CDR1 SGHVS and CDR2 FQNEAQ. The CDR3 is CASSLALQGVETQYF. CDR3 DNA sequence: TGTGCCAGCAGCTTAGCCTTACAGGGTGTGGAGACCCAGTACTTC.

The chain links TRBV19 to TRBJ2-5, with 10 bases matching TRBD2. V shed 4 bases and J 7 bases; nucleotides not matched to a gene: 9. This CDR3 is 15 amino acids long. Germline loops: CDR1 LNHDA, CDR2 SQIVND (reference sequence). CDR3 sequence: CASSTSGASGGTQYF. In DNA form, the CDR3 reads TGTGCCAGTAGTACCAGCGGGGCTAGCGGGGGGACCCAGTACTTC.

This sequence joins TRBV7-2 and TRBJ1-3, with D hard to call. The CDR3 loop spans 14 amino acids. CDR1 SGHTA and CDR2 FQGNSA come from the germline V gene. V gave up 1 base and J gave up 1 base, with 5 bases separating them. The CDR3 sequence is CASSLVGSGNTIYF. CDR3 bases: TGTGCCAGCAGCTTAGTAGGGTCTGGAAACACCATATATTTT.